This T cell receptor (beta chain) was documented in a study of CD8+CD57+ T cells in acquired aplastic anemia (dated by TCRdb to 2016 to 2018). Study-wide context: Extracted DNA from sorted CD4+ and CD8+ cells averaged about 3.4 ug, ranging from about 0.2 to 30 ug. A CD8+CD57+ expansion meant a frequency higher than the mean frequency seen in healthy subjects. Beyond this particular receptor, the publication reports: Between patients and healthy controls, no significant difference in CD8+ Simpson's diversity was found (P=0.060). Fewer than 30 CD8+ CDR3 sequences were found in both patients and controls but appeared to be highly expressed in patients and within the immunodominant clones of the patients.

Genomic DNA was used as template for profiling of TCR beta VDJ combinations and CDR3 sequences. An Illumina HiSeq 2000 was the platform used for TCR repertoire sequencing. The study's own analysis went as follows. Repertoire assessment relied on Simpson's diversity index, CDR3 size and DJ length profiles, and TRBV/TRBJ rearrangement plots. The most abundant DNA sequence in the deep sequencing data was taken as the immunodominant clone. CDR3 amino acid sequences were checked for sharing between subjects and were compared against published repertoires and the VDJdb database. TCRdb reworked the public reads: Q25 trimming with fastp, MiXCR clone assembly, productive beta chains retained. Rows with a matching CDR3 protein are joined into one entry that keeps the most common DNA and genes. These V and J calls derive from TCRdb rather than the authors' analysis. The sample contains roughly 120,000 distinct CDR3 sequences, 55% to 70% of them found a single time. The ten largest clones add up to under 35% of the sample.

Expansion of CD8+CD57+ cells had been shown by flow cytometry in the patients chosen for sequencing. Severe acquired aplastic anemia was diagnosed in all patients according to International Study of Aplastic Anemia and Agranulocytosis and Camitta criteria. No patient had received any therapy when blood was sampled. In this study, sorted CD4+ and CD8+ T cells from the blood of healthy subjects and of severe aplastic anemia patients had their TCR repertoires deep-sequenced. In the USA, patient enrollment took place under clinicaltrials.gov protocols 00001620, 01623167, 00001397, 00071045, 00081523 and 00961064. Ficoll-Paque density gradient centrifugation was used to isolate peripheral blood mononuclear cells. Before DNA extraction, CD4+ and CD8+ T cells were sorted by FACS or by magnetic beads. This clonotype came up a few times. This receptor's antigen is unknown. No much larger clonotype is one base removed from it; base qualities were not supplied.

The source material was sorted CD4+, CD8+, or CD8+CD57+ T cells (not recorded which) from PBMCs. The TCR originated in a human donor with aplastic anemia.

The sequenced DNA is TGTGCCAGTAGTATTTGGAGGCAGAATCAGCCCCAGCATTTT. This encodes CASSIWRQNQPQHF. This sequence uses TRBV19 and TRBJ1-5; no confident D gene assignment can be made. Relative to germline, V is 3 bases shorter and J is 4 bases shorter, with 10 bases between their ends. From the cysteine up to the phenylalanine, the CDR3 has a length of 14 residues. Only the CDR3 DNA is retained, 42 bases long and in frame from the first base. CDR1 and CDR2 are read off the germline V gene (reference sequence) as LNHDA and SQIVND.